The 32 T cell receptor beta chains listed next were all sequenced from one sample in a study of cytomegalovirus exposure and HLA in healthy donors. Measured with immunoSEQ multiplex PCR; TCRdb has only the in-frame clones, and not every one. The data show over 90,000 clones, roughly 95% seen once. Sample: PBMCs. The receptor set was obtained from a woman between 18 and 29 years old in good health and CMV-seronegative.

Turning to this clone: The same CDR3 is also encoded by other DNA sequences in this sample. V usage is TRBV6-1 and J usage is TRBJ2-7; 11 bases are a match to TRBD1. The J segment lost 2 bases and the V segment lost 0 bases, leaving 3 bases of the junction unmatched. In germline, CDR1 is MNHNS, CDR2 SASEGT. This CDR3 comprises 16 residues. The CDR3 is CASSEAGGQGAYEQYF. In DNA form, the CDR3 reads TGTGCCAGCAGTGAAGCGGGGGGACAGGGGGCCTACGAGCAGTACTTC.

The genes are TRBV6-1 and TRBJ2-5; tentative D call: TRBD1 (6 bases). The J call may be faulty, since TRBJ2-7 better matches the DNA end. The CDR3 has 13 amino acids. Looked up from germline, CDR1 is MNHNS and CDR2 is SASEGT. CDR3 bases: TGTGCCAGCAGTGAAGGGACAGCCTACGAGCAGTACTTC. As protein: CASSEGTAYEQYF.

This clone was seen just once. J is TRBJ1-2 and V is TRBV9; D unclear. V lost 0 bases to trimming and J lost 8 bases, with 11 bases between them. Germline CDR1 is SGDLS and CDR2 is YYNGEE. CDR3 length: 13 amino acids. CDR3 DNA sequence: TGTGCCAGCAGCGTAGTACAGAATGGCGGCTACACCTTC. Translated, it gives CASSVVQNGGYTF.

This clone has only a few counts. The gene calls are TRBV28 and TRBJ2-5; 9 bases are shared with TRBD2. This CDR3 has 15 residues. CDR1 is MDHEN, CDR2 SYDVKM, per germline. J was trimmed by 4 bases and V by 0 bases; bases with no gene match: 3. CDR3: CASSLWASGTETQYF. CDR3 nucleotides: TGTGCCAGCAGTTTATGGGCTAGCGGGACAGAGACCCAGTACTTC.

The chain carries TRBV5-4 and TRBJ2-5, with D maybe TRBD1 (6 bases). CDR1 and CDR2 from the germline V gene are SGHNT and YYREEE (reference sequence). This CDR3 comprises 15 residues. Trimming stripped 4 bases from V and 0 bases from J, with 13 bases between. The CDR3 spells CASSLRGGNQETQYF. The CDR3 DNA is TGTGCCAGCAGCCTTAGAGGGGGTAACCAAGAGACCCAGTACTTC. Complete variable domain (other parts from reference TRBV5-4 and TRBJ2-5): ETGVTQSPTHLIKTRGQQVTLRCSSQSGHNTVSWYQQALGQGPQFIFQYYREEENGRGNFPPRFSGLQFPNYSSELNVNALELDDSALYLCASSLRGGNQETQYFGPGTRLLVL.

V and J are TRBV6-1 and TRBJ1-1; D is uncertain. Per germline, CDR1 MNHNS and CDR2 SASEGT. V shed 7 bases and J shed 4 bases, with 13 bases lying between them. The CDR3 is 13 residues long. CDR3 DNA: TGTGCCAGCACCCTTCGCCTAGGCACTGAAGCTTTCTTT. This encodes CASTLRLGTEAFF.

This sequence joins TRBV7-9 and TRBJ2-2; D gene ambiguous. Germline V gene lookup returns CDR1 SEHNR and CDR2 FQNEAQ (reference sequence). Trimming removed 6 bases at V and 7 bases at J, with 6 bases between. CDR3 size: 11 residues. This CDR3 reads CASRFGGELFF. The CDR3 DNA is TGTGCCAGCAGGTTCGGCGGGGAGCTGTTTTTT.

The rearrangement uses TRBV10-3 and TRBJ1-2; perhaps TRBD1 as D (6 bases). CDR3 length: 17 amino acids. V was pared by 4 bases and J by 3 bases, with 21 bases between. Germline loops: CDR1 ENHRY, CDR2 SYGVKD. The DNA of the CDR3 is TGTGCCATCAGTGTAGGACAGAACTCTCAGCCATACTATGGCTACACCTTC. Its protein is CAISVGQNSQPYYGYTF.

The chain combines TRBV15 with TRBJ2-5; no clear D gene. V gave up 0 bases and J gave up 5 bases, with 7 bases separating them. The CDR3 has 13 residues. In germline, CDR1 is LNHNV, CDR2 YYDKDF (reference sequence). CDR3 DNA: TGTGCCACCAGCAGAGATCCGGAGGAGACCCAGTACTTC. Protein: CATSRDPEETQYF.

This clone was seen once. The chain has TRBV5-4 and TRBJ2-7; D is possibly TRBD2 (5 bases). The V end was cut by 0 bases, the J end by 2 bases, with 6 bases between. The CDR3 is made up of 13 amino acids. Germline V gives CDR1 SGHNT, CDR2 YYREEE (reference sequence). The CDR3 is CASSLVGTYEQYF. The CDR3 coding sequence is TGTGCCAGCAGCTTGGTCGGGACCTACGAGCAGTACTTC.

This chain uses TRBV18 with TRBJ2-1; 10 bases are shared with TRBD1. Germline CDR1 is KGHSH and CDR2 is LQKENI. CDR3 length: 15 amino acids. V lost 8 bases and J lost 2; bases outside the gene matches: 6. DNA for the CDR3: TGTGCCAGCAGAAATGGGACAGGGGCCTACAATGAGCAGTTCTTC. The encoded protein is CASRNGTGAYNEQFF.

The V and J genes are TRBV7-2 and TRBJ2-1; 11 positions match TRBD2. Germline CDR1 SGHTA, CDR2 FQGNSA. The CDR3 runs to 16 residues. Germline trimming cut 7 bases from V and 4 bases from J; bases unmatched to any gene: 9. DNA of the CDR3: TGTGCCAGCACCGAGACCCTAGCGGGGGGTTACAATGAGCAGTTCTTC. This encodes CASTETLAGGYNEQFF. Complete variable domain (other parts from reference TRBV7-2 and TRBJ2-1): GAGVSQSPSNKVTEKGKDVELRCDPISGHTALYWYRQSLGQGLEFLIYFQGNSAPDKSGLPSDRFSAERTGGSVSTLTIQRTQQEDSAVYLCASTETLAGGYNEQFFGPGTRLTVL.

This rearrangement joins TRBV27 to TRBJ1-1; D unresolved. The length of the CDR3 is 14 residues. Per the germline V gene, CDR1 is MNHEY and CDR2 is SMNVEV (reference sequence). V was trimmed by 4 bases and J by 1 base, leaving 10 bases between them. The CDR3 sequence is CASSWKESNTEAFF. CDR3 nucleotide sequence: TGTGCCAGCAGTTGGAAGGAGTCGAACACTGAAGCTTTCTTT.

The chain carries TRBV19 and TRBJ2-7, with a possible D match to TRBD2 (6 bases). The CDR3 contains 13 residues. CDR1 and CDR2 from the germline V gene are LNHDA and SQIVND (reference sequence). V lost 5 bases and J lost 1, with 9 bases in between. Here the CDR3 reads CASSSAGSYEQYF. CDR3 DNA sequence: TGTGCCAGTAGTTCTGCGGGGTCCTACGAGCAGTACTTC.

This CDR3 is CAWSVGGVYGYTF. For the CDR3, the DNA is TGTGCCTGGAGTGTAGGGGGGGTCTATGGCTACACCTTC. The chain combines TRBV30 with TRBJ1-2; D is possibly TRBD1 (6 bases). V was clipped by 0 bases and J by 4 bases, with 9 bases between them. CDR3 length: 13 amino acids. From germline, CDR1 is GTSNPN and CDR2 SVGIG (reference sequence).

This chain uses TRBV7-9 with TRBJ1-1; no reliable D call. The V and J ends lost 5 bases and 0 bases respectively, with 13 bases between them. The CDR3 consists of 15 residues. Germline values: CDR1 SEHNR, CDR2 FQNEAQ (reference sequence). The CDR3 DNA is TGTGCCAGCAGCCCCTCAGAGGGATTGAACACTGAAGCTTTCTTT. It encodes CASSPSEGLNTEAFF.

The chain employs TRBV4-2 and TRBJ1-1; D is unclear. Trimming left V 0 bases short and J 10 bases short, with 18 bases between. The CDR3 runs 15 residues. Germline V gene sequence: CDR1 LGHNA, CDR2 YNFKEQ. CDR3 region: CASSQDLKGRERAFF. The CDR3 nucleotides are TGTGCCAGCAGCCAAGATTTAAAAGGGAGAGAGAGAGCTTTCTTT.

The gene calls are TRBV30 and TRBJ1-2; the D gene is possibly TRBD1 (5 bases). The CDR3 is 15 residues long. The ends were cut back, 3 bases at V and 5 bases at J, with 19 bases in the middle. The germline V gene encodes CDR1 GTSNPN and CDR2 SVGIG (reference sequence). The CDR3 DNA reads TGTGCCTGGAGCCCTTGGCAGGGATCGAGGTATGGCTACACCTTC. This translates into CAWSPWQGSRYGYTF.

V usage is TRBV7-9 and J usage is TRBJ2-3; 9 nucleotides align to TRBD1. With V trimmed by 2 bases and J by 8 bases, 11 bases remained unmatched. The CDR3 length is 16 residues. The germline CDR1 and CDR2 sequences are SEHNR and FQNEAQ (reference sequence). CDR3 residues: CASSLKGQGREVTQYF. The CDR3 coding sequence is TGTGCCAGCAGCTTAAAGGGACAGGGAAGGGAGGTTACGCAGTATTTT.

The sample holds one count of this clone. The chain has TRBV7-2 and TRBJ2-5, with TRBD2 as a possible D gene (6 bases). With 1 base removed from V and 4 bases from J, the gap between germline ends came to 7 bases. This CDR3 contains 13 residues. The germline V gene has CDR1 SGHTA and CDR2 FQGNSA. Written as DNA, the CDR3 is TGTGCCAGCAGCTTAGTGGGAGGAGAGACCCAGTACTTC. Amino acid sequence: CASSLVGGETQYF.

The rearrangement joins TRBV18 to TRBJ2-5; 8 positions match TRBD1. This CDR3 comprises 16 residues. Germline V lookup: CDR1 KGHSH, CDR2 LQKENI. The junction had 9 bases not matched to a gene; V was cut back by 2 bases and J by 4 bases. The CDR3 bases are TGTGCCAGCTCACCAAGGGCGCAGGGGGCTGGAGAGACCCAGTACTTC. This encodes CASSPRAQGAGETQYF.

This rearrangement joins TRBV25-1 to TRBJ1-5; D is perhaps TRBD1 (6 bases). The CDR3 runs 15 residues. Between the trimmed V and J ends, which lost 4 bases and 4 bases, there was a span of 14 bases. CDR1 is MGHDK, CDR2 SYGVNS, per germline. The DNA of the CDR3 is TGTGCCAGCAGTGCCCTAAGGGACACTAATCAGCCCCAGCATTTT. As protein: CASSALRDTNQPQHF.

The rearrangement links TRBV13 to TRBJ2-2; D is unclear. This CDR3 has 12 residues. Germline lookup yields CDR1 PRHDT and CDR2 FYEKMQ (reference sequence). V was cut by 5 bases and J by 15 bases, with 16 bases left in between. In DNA form, the CDR3 reads TGTGCCAGCAGCGGTCAGGTCCCGGTGGTGTTTTTT. This codes for CASSGQVPVVFF. The variable domain in full, completed from reference TRBV13 and TRBJ2-2, reads AAGVIQSPRHLIKEKRETATLKCYPIPRHDTVYWYQQGPGQDPQFLISFYEKMQSDKGSIPDRFSAQQFSDYHSELNMSSLELGDSALYFCASSGQVPVVFFGEGSRLTVL.

J is TRBJ2-7 and V is TRBV19, with TRBD1 matching 9 bases. The junction had 6 bases not matched to a gene; V was cut back by 6 bases and J by 3 bases. The CDR3 contains 14 residues. Germline lookup yields CDR1 LNHDA and CDR2 SQIVND (reference sequence). The CDR3 bases are TGTGCCAGTAGCCCGGGACAGGGCGACTACGAGCAGTACTTC. Protein sequence: CASSPGQGDYEQYF.

V usage is TRBV11-3 and J usage is TRBJ2-7, with D unclear. The CDR3 runs 15 residues. Trimming left V 0 bases short and J 2 bases short, with 11 bases between. Germline V lookup: CDR1 SGHNT, CDR2 YENEEA. Written as DNA, the CDR3 is TGTGCCAGCAGCTTAGAACCGGGTGTGACCTACGAGCAGTACTTC. Translating gives CASSLEPGVTYEQYF.

The chain has TRBV19 and TRBJ1-2; D gene uncertain. The CDR3 is 14 amino acids. Germline V CDR1 and CDR2: LNHDA, SQIVND (reference sequence). The germline V and J ends were trimmed by 7 bases and 3 bases, with 15 bases remaining between them. CDR3 region: CASTHAGGDYGYTF. DNA for the CDR3: TGTGCCAGTACCCACGCGGGAGGTGACTATGGCTACACCTTC.

The V gene is TRBV14, the J gene TRBJ2-3; 7 nucleotides line up with TRBD1. The CDR3 covers 12 residues. V was pared by 2 bases and J by 11 bases, with 4 bases of the junction left unmatched. Germline CDR1 and CDR2: SGHDN and FVKESK. CDR3 bases: TGTGCCAGCAGCCAAACCCAGGGGGAGCAGTATTTT. It specifies CASSQTQGEQYF.

The chain uses TRBV5-1 and TRBJ1-3; D is uncertain. This CDR3 contains 17 residues. Trimming took off 0 bases at V and 2 bases at J, with 15 bases between the two ends. Per the germline V gene, CDR1 is SGHRS and CDR2 is YFSETQ. The CDR3 coding sequence is TGCGCCAGCAGCTTGGACGCCAGTTTGGCCGCTGGAAACACCATATATTTT. Protein product: CASSLDASLAAGNTIYF. The full variable domain, in which reference TRBV5-1 and TRBJ1-3 provide the parts outside the CDR3, is KAGVTQTPRYLIKTRGQQVTLSCSPISGHRSVSWYQQTPGQGLQFLFEYFSETQRNKGNFPGRFSGRQFSNSRSEMNVSTLELGDSALYLCASSLDASLAAGNTIYFGEGSWLTVV.

V gene TRBV6-1 combines with J gene TRBJ2-3, with a possible D match to TRBD1 (5 bases). Germline V CDR1 and CDR2: MNHNS, SASEGT. The CDR3 runs to 15 residues. Deletions cut 2 bases from V and 5 bases from J, with 14 bases between. The CDR3 DNA is TGTGCCAGCAGTGAAAAGGGGTCCTGGGAAGATACGCAGTATTTT. Its protein product is CASSEKGSWEDTQYF.

This clone has more than one count but fewer than ten. The chain links TRBV7-2 to TRBJ1-2; weak D call: TRBD1 (6 bases). Germline lookup yields CDR1 SGHTA and CDR2 FQGNSA. This CDR3 has 15 residues. The V end was cut by 2 bases, the J end by 2 bases, with 12 bases between. CDR3: CASSLSAGANYGYTF. The CDR3 DNA follows: TGTGCCAGCAGCTTATCGGCGGGGGCGAACTATGGCTACACCTTC.

The rearrangement uses TRBV9 and TRBJ1-2; D gene unclear. Trimming stripped 3 bases from V and 3 bases from J, with 3 bases between. The CDR3 is 11 amino acids. In germline, CDR1 is SGDLS, CDR2 YYNGEE. CDR3 DNA: TGTGCCAGCAGCGCCGACTATGGCTACACCTTC. It codes for CASSADYGYTF.

The chain uses TRBV9 and TRBJ2-1, with 9 bases aligning to TRBD1. CDR1 SGDLS and CDR2 YYNGEE come from the germline V gene. The CDR3 has 14 amino acids. J was trimmed by 6 bases and V by 4 bases; bases with no gene match: 5. For the CDR3, the DNA is TGTGCCAGCAGCCCAGGACAGGGGAGCAATGAGCAGTTCTTC. Translation: CASSPGQGSNEQFF.